This T cell receptor beta chain was captured in a study of vaccination and CD4 T cells after COVID-19. In the study overall: Each of the control cultures got a CEFX pool, an HIV-1 Nef pool, or no peptide.

Treatment indicated: roughly 10-day PBMC culture with coronavirus spike peptide pools or control peptides (ViraFEST assay). The germline CDR1 and CDR2 sequences are LNHDA and SQIVND (reference sequence). The CDR3 is 17 amino acids. Unmatched junction bases numbered 11, after V lost 9 bases and J lost 5 bases. Oncomine TCR Beta short-read sequencing was applied to DNA from cultured CD4+ T cells. Via MiXCR, TCRdb re-called the PCR reads, giving one row per CDR3 protein. The table records 15,000 to 20,000 distinct CDR3 sequences, under 55% of them present only once. To note about this clonotype: Its antigen is still unknown.

This TCR was sampled from a human donor who had recovered from COVID-19. The chain links TRBV19 to TRBJ2-2; TRBD2 matches at 14 bases. The sequences come from CD4+ T cells from blood, cultured in vitro, collected before SARS-CoV-2 vaccination. The chain's CDR3 is CASQTSGRAIRTGELFF. In DNA, the CDR3 is TGTGCCAGCCAGACTAGCGGGAGGGCGATCAGAACCGGGGAGCTGTTTTTT.